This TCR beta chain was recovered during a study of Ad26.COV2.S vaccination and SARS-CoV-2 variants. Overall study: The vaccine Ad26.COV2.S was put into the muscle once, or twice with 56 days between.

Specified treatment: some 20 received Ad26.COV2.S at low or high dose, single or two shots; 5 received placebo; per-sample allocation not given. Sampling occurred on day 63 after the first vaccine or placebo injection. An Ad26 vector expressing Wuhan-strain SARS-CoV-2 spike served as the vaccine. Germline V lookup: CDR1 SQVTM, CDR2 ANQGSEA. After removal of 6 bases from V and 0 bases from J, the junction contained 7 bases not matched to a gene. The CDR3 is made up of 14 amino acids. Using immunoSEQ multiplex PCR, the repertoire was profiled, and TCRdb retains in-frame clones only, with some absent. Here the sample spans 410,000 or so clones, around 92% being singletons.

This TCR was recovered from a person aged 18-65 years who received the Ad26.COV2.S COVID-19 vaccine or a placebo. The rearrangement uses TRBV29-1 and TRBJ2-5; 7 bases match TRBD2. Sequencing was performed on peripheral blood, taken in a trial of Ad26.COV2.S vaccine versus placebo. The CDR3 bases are TGCAGCGTCCACGTAGCGGGTCACCAAGAGACCCAGTACTTC. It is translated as CSVHVAGHQETQYF. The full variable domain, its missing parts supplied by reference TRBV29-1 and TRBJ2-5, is SAVISQKPSRDICQRGTSLTIQCQVDSQVTMMFWYRQQPGQSLTLIATANQGSEATYESGFVIDKFPISRPNLTFSTLTVSNMSPEDSSIYLCSVHVAGHQETQYFGPGTRLLVL.